This T cell receptor (beta chain) was captured by sequencing in a study of identifying expanded T cells in peripheral blood. The table came from immunoSEQ multiplex PCR; TCRdb's copy has only in-frame clones and leaves some out. The table lists about 100,000 clones, roughly 91% of them singletons. The count of this clone is one. V dropped 4 bases and J dropped 5 bases, with 14 bases sitting between them. This CDR3 contains 14 residues. Germline V CDR1 and CDR2: LNHNV, YYDKDF (reference sequence). This TCR came from a person aged 18 to 70 in good health. Sequencing used blood. The chain is built from TRBV15 and TRBJ2-5; either TRBD1 or TRBD2 may supply D (5 bases each). CDR3 loop: CATSTRDGGETQYF. The CDR3 DNA reads as TGTGCCACCAGCACCCGGGACGGCGGGGAGACCCAGTACTTC.